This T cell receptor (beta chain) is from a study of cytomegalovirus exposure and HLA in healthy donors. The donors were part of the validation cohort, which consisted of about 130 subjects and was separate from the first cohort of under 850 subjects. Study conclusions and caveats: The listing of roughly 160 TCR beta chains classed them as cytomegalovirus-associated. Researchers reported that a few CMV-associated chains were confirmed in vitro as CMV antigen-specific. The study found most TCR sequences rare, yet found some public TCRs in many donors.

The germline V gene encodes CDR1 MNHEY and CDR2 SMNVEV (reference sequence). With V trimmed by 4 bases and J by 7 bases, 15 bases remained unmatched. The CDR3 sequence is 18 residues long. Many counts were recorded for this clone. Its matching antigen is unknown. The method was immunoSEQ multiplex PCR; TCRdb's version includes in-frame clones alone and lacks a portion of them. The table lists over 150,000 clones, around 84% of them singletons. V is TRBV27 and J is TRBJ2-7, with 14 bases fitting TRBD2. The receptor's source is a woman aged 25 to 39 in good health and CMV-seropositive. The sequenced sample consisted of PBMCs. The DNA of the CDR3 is TGTGCCAGCAGTTCCCCGGGACTAGCGGGAGATTGGTTGAGGGAGCAGTACTTC. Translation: CASSSPGLAGDWLREQYF.